This T cell receptor (beta chain) was documented in a study of vaccination and CD4 T cells after COVID-19. Treatment in this sample: approximately 9-day PBMC culture with coronavirus spike peptide pools or control peptides (ViraFEST assay). After about eleven days of culture, CD4+ T cells were negatively selected. V was cut by 0 bases and J by 9 bases, with 6 bases left in between. The CDR3 sequence is 13 residues long. The germline V gene encodes CDR1 LNHNV and CDR2 YYDKDF (reference sequence). The Oncomine TCR Beta short-read assay sequenced DNA from cultured CD4+ T cells. A single record per CDR3 protein comes from TCRdb applying MiXCR to the PCR reads. The sample gives roughly 9,000 distinct CDR3 sequences, approximately 50% of which show up once; roughly a quarter is in the top ten. Remarks on this clonotype: The antigen remains undetermined.

The chain carries TRBV15 and TRBJ1-6; D remains unclear. This receptor was taken from a human donor who had recovered from COVID-19. Sequenced sample: CD4+ T cells from blood, cultured in vitro. The CDR3 region is CATSRDTASPLHF. The CDR3 DNA is TGTGCCACCAGCAGAGATACCGCTTCACCCCTCCACTTT.